This TCR beta chain was found in a study of beta chain features in type 1 diabetes. Regarding the study as a whole: There was a moderate but significant shortening of TCRB CDR3s in all four CD4+ subsets of Type 1 diabetes patients.

CDR1 and CDR2 (germline): ENHRY, SYGVKD. V shed 0 bases and J shed 5 bases, with 10 bases lying between them. The CDR3 totals 14 residues. About this clone itself: Antigen unknown.

Expressed TCRB transcripts were sequenced because the isolated RNA had all been reverse transcribed beforehand. TCRdb keeps only in-frame clones here, not all; method: immunoSEQ multiplex PCR. The sample lists about 660,000 clones; around an eighth were seen once. The genes are TRBV10-3 and TRBJ1-1; D is perhaps TRBD1 (5 bases). The clonotype originates from a man between 18 and 29 years old with type 1 diabetes. The sample comprised naive CD4+ T cells from blood. This CDR3 reads CAISESGPGTEAFF. The CDR3 DNA reads TGTGCCATCAGTGAGTCTGGGCCAGGGACTGAAGCTTTCTTT.